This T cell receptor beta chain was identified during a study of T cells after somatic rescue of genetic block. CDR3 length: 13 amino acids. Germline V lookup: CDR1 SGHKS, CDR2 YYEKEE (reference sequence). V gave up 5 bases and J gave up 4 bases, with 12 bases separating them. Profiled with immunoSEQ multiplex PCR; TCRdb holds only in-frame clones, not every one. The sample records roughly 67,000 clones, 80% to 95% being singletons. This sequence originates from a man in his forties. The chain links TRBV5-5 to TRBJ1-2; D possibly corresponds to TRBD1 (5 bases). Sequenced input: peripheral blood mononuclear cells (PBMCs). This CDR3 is CASRWDGSYGYTF. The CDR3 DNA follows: TGTGCCAGCAGATGGGACGGGAGCTATGGCTACACCTTC.